This T cell receptor (beta chain) was identified during a study of blood T cells in healthy people across ages. The CDR3 runs to 11 residues. The V segment lost 8 bases and the J segment 4 bases; nucleotides outside the gene matches: 0. Germline V gene lookup returns CDR1 SGHNT and CDR2 YENEEA. Combining a sample-barcoded 5' primer with a J-beta primer mix, a second PCR ran for roughly 7 to 11 cycles. In TCRdb, the 5' RACE reads were re-called with MiXCR into one record per CDR3 protein. The sample shows approximately 690,000 distinct CDR3 sequences, approximately 59% of them seen only once. General study results and limits: It was not possible, with unsorted PBMCs, to conclusively compare naive and antigen-experienced cells. Significant beta diversity loss was already apparent by age roughly 44, declining roughly linearly.

This clonotype has a count of ten or more. Antigen: not known. The chain is built from TRBV11-3 and TRBJ2-3; 7 bases line up with TRBD2. The clonotype originates from a man aged 60-69 years in good health. The sample consisted of blood. This chain's CDR3 is CASAGADTQYF. The CDR3 region has the DNA TGTGCCAGCGCGGGGGCAGATACGCAGTATTTT.